This is a list of T cell receptor beta chains from one sample in a study of T cells in Graves' hyperthyroidism and ophthalmopathy. TCRdb itself ran the multiplex PCR reads through MiXCR, one entry per CDR3 protein. The data show some 360,000 distinct CDR3 sequences, about a sixth seen once. Sample: blood. Receptor source: a woman between 40 and 50 years old with Graves' ophthalmopathy. Both conserved end residues are trimmed from each CDR3.

cdr3_length: 13; v_call: TRBV13; cdr3_aa: ASSTGTPGPYEQY
cdr3_length: 12; v_call: TRBV12-3/TRBV12-4; cdr3_aa: ASSLEGIGTEAF
cdr3_length: 17; v_call: TRBV28; cdr3_aa: ASSPEPSFGGLGQETQY
cdr3_length: 13; v_call: TRBV7-2; cdr3_aa: ASSFQGAINQPQH
cdr3_length: 17; v_call: TRBV24-1; cdr3_aa: ATSDSLGGGEDSGNTIY
cdr3_length: 11; v_call: TRBV6-1; cdr3_aa: ASSVRDDSPLH
cdr3_length: 13; v_call: TRBV6-5; cdr3_aa: ASSYSSTAQETQY
cdr3_length: 15; v_call: TRBV12-3/TRBV12-4; cdr3_aa: ASSIGQGGMGMTEAF
cdr3_length: 11; v_call: TRBV7-9; cdr3_aa: ASSLELGQPQH
cdr3_length: 13; v_call: TRBV7-9; cdr3_aa: ASSSLQGANTEAF
cdr3_length: 11; v_call: TRBV11-2; cdr3_aa: ASSLDHGAEQY
cdr3_length: 12; v_call: TRBV30; cdr3_aa: AWSKGQDNSPLH
cdr3_length: 12; v_call: TRBV7-3; cdr3_aa: ASSSRTSGTDLY
cdr3_length: 14; v_call: TRBV12-3/TRBV12-4; cdr3_aa: ASSRWTGGVGAEAF
cdr3_length: 13; v_call: TRBV30; cdr3_aa: AWTRTGLAKNIQY
cdr3_length: 11; v_call: TRBV6-2/TRBV6-3; cdr3_aa: ASSYSRDGTQY
cdr3_length: 10; v_call: TRBV7-8; cdr3_aa: ASSLHQETQY
cdr3_length: 11; v_call: TRBV28; cdr3_aa: ASSPGTHQPQH
cdr3_length: 10; v_call: TRBV19; cdr3_aa: ASSIKPGELF
cdr3_length: 14; v_call: TRBV11-1; cdr3_aa: ASSLRSQIGTGELF
cdr3_length: 10; v_call: TRBV2; cdr3_aa: ASNRDRYEQY
cdr3_length: 13; v_call: TRBV20-1; cdr3_aa: SARDRIVAHQPQH
cdr3_length: 11; v_call: TRBV30; cdr3_aa: AWSVSRVKTQY
cdr3_length: 12; v_call: TRBV7-2; cdr3_aa: ASSSSGRNGELF
cdr3_length: 14; v_call: TRBV11-1; cdr3_aa: ASSPIGQRNTGELF
cdr3_length: 12; v_call: TRBV27; cdr3_aa: ASSFGFGRYEQY
cdr3_length: 11; v_call: TRBV19; cdr3_aa: ASSITALEEQY
cdr3_length: 14; v_call: TRBV9; cdr3_aa: ASSVSGDRGPTEAF
cdr3_length: 8; v_call: TRBV29-1; cdr3_aa: SVARIEAF
cdr3_length: 13; v_call: TRBV5-8; cdr3_aa: ASSLASTSSNIQY
cdr3_length: 14; v_call: TRBV12-3/TRBV12-4; cdr3_aa: ASSLAWTGGNYGYT
cdr3_length: 13; v_call: TRBV6-1; cdr3_aa: ASSEFGHGSYGYT
cdr3_length: 9; v_call: TRBV19; cdr3_aa: ASSMDHGYT
cdr3_length: 9; v_call: TRBV6-1; cdr3_aa: ARDDKYGYT
cdr3_length: 15; v_call: TRBV19; cdr3_aa: ASSIGGGGLRRETQY
cdr3_length: 10; v_call: TRBV29-1; cdr3_aa: SAPEGTGELF
cdr3_length: 10; v_call: TRBV6-5; cdr3_aa: ASCSTGYEQY
cdr3_length: 13; v_call: TRBV6-1; cdr3_aa: ASDTGTANTGELF
cdr3_length: 14; v_call: TRBV27; cdr3_aa: ASSLFSGGSTYEQY
cdr3_length: 10; v_call: TRBV12-3/TRBV12-4; cdr3_aa: ASSLFSYGYT